A single sample is the source of the 15 T cell receptor beta chains below, sequenced in a study of blood T cell repertoires in COVID-19. Clones were sequenced by immunoSEQ multiplex PCR, and TCRdb holds only the in-frame ones, with some missing. This table holds about 260,000 clones, over 80% found once. What was sequenced was peripheral blood. The receptors come from a woman aged 40 to 50 with acute or convalescent COVID-19.

Notes on this clone: At one end the junction does not follow the germline gene, possibly because of a read error. The chain is built from TRBV4-2 and TRBJ2-3; 9 bases fit TRBD2. Germline CDR1 reads LGHNA; CDR2 reads YNFKEQ. CDR3 length: 18 residues. CDR3 nucleotide sequence: TGTGCCAGCAGCCAACGGGGTAGCGGGGGAGGGAGCATAGATACGCAGTATTTT. Residues: CASSQRGSGGGSIDTQYF.

This chain uses TRBV19 with TRBJ1-6; 9 bases map to TRBD1. The CDR3 covers 14 residues. Trimming cost V 5 bases and J 8 bases; bases outside gene matches: 4. Germline CDR1 reads LNHDA; CDR2 reads SQIVND (reference sequence). The CDR3 DNA sequence: TGTGCCAGTAGTCGACAGGGGGGGGATTCACCCCTCCACTTT. Amino acids: CASSRQGGDSPLHF.

The gene calls are TRBV25-1 and TRBJ1-2, with 10 bases aligning to TRBD1. The CDR3 loop spans 14 amino acids. Unmatched junction bases numbered 3, after V lost 5 bases and J lost 3 bases. Germline lookup yields CDR1 MGHDK and CDR2 SYGVNS. The CDR3 spells CASSPGQGYYGYTF. In DNA form, the CDR3 reads TGTGCCAGCAGTCCGGGACAGGGGTACTATGGCTACACCTTC.

This clone was observed a single time. The V gene is TRBV5-6, the J gene TRBJ1-3; D is ambiguous. V was clipped by 1 base and J by 2 bases, with 13 bases between them. CDR1 and CDR2 from the germline V gene are SGHDT and YYEEEE. The CDR3 length is 16 residues. The CDR3 DNA follows: TGTGCCAGCAGCTTGATGGCAGGCTCCGCTGGAAACACCATATATTTT. The encoded protein is CASSLMAGSAGNTIYF.

About this clone: An end of the junction does not agree with germline; a read error may underlie this. The chain joins TRBV19 to TRBJ1-2, with 10 bases fitting TRBD1. CDR3 length: 14 residues. Per the germline V gene, CDR1 is LNHDA and CDR2 is SQIVND (reference sequence). This CDR3 reads CASSPGTGDYRYTF. The CDR3 bases are TGTGCCAGTAGTCCCGGGACAGGGGACTATCGCTACACCTTC.

In this sample, this clone turned up once. This sequence joins TRBV5-5 and TRBJ1-3, with 7 nucleotides matching TRBD1. CDR3 length: 16 residues. The trim removed 3 bases at V and 0 bases at J, leaving 6 bases unmatched. CDR1 is SGHKS, CDR2 YYEKEE, per germline (reference sequence). CDR3 in DNA: TGTGCCAGCAGCTCGACAGGGCCTTCCTCTGGAAACACCATATATTTT. Amino acid sequence: CASSSTGPSSGNTIYF.

The chain employs TRBV27 and TRBJ2-5; 8 nucleotides match TRBD2. After removal of 7 bases from V and 3 bases from J, the junction contained 7 bases not matched to a gene. From germline, CDR1 is MNHEY and CDR2 SMNVEV (reference sequence). The CDR3 consists of 14 residues. The CDR3 sequence is CASIPTAGEETQYF. The CDR3 DNA sequence: TGTGCCAGCATCCCCACAGCGGGGGAAGAGACCCAGTACTTC.

This clone has more than one count but fewer than ten. This rearrangement joins TRBV5-1 to TRBJ2-1; D may be TRBD1 (6 bases). Per germline, CDR1 SGHRS and CDR2 YFSETQ. The length of the CDR3 is 15 residues. With 4 bases removed from V and 4 bases from J, the gap between germline ends came to 15 bases. The chain's CDR3 is CASSPSSGVYNEQFF. CDR3 bases: TGCGCCAGCAGCCCCTCCTCAGGGGTTTACAATGAGCAGTTCTTC.

The chain is built from TRBV27 and TRBJ2-1; 7 nucleotides line up with TRBD2. The V segment lost 3 bases and the J segment 4 bases; nucleotides outside the gene matches: 3. Germline V CDR1 and CDR2: MNHEY, SMNVEV (reference sequence). The CDR3 spans 14 residues. CDR3 in amino acids: CASSLGGVYNEQFF. CDR3 nucleotide sequence: TGTGCCAGCAGTTTGGGGGGGGTATACAATGAGCAGTTCTTC.

The CDR3 sequence: CASSPRGGGRTQPQHF. The CDR3 DNA reads TGTGCCAGCAGCCCCCGCGGGGGGGGGAGGACTCAGCCCCAGCATTTT. The V gene is TRBV11-3, the J gene TRBJ1-5, with a possible D match to TRBD1 (5 bases). This CDR3 has 16 amino acids. Germline lookup yields CDR1 SGHNT and CDR2 YENEEA. V lost 5 bases to trimming and J lost 6 bases, with 20 bases between them.

The CDR3 DNA reads as TGTGCCTGGAGTATAGGAGGCAATACGCAGTATTTT. Translated: CAWSIGGNTQYF. The chain uses TRBV30 and TRBJ2-3, with D tentatively TRBD2 (5 bases). V lost 2 bases and J 7 bases, leaving 10 bases between the germline ends. From germline, CDR1 is GTSNPN and CDR2 SVGIG (reference sequence). CDR3 length equals 12 residues.

Only one count was recorded for this clone. The chain uses TRBV7-9 and TRBJ1-6; D not certain. Trimming removed 5 bases at V and 8 bases at J, with 16 bases between. The CDR3 is 15 amino acids. Germline CDR1 reads SEHNR; CDR2 reads FQNEAQ (reference sequence). The CDR3 sequence: CASSTPVGEDSPLHF. The CDR3 coding sequence is TGTGCCAGCAGCACCCCGGTGGGTGAGGATTCACCCCTCCACTTT.

The V gene is TRBV30, the J gene TRBJ1-2; D remains ambiguous. Germline-derived CDR1 and CDR2 are GTSNPN and SVGIG (reference sequence). The CDR3 consists of 18 residues. V gave up 3 bases and J gave up 0 bases, with 23 bases separating them. The CDR3 sequence is CAWSLGSGRPVANYGYTF. CDR3 DNA sequence: TGTGCCTGGAGCCTCGGATCCGGGAGGCCGGTAGCTAACTATGGCTACACCTTC.

The chain recombines TRBV9 with TRBJ1-1; 7 positions match TRBD1. The germline gives CDR1 SGDLS, CDR2 YYNGEE. The CDR3 spans 15 residues. V lost 0 bases and J lost 8; bases outside the gene matches: 10. DNA of the CDR3: TGTGCCAGCAGCGTAGACCCCAACAGGGGAAGCGAAGCTTTCTTT. Translated: CASSVDPNRGSEAFF.

V gene TRBV10-2 combines with J gene TRBJ1-1; D remains ambiguous. CDR3 length: 15 residues. V was cut by 0 bases and J by 0 bases, with 8 bases left in between. Germline CDR1 is WSHSY and CDR2 is SAAADI. The CDR3 DNA follows: TGCGCCAGCAGTGAGTCCATCGGGATGAACACTGAAGCTTTCTTT. Translated, it gives CASSESIGMNTEAFF.